The 4 T cell receptor beta chains below all came from one sample that was sequenced in a study of response to subunit inactivated influenza vaccine. TCRdb itself ran the RT-PCR reads through MiXCR, one entry per CDR3 protein. The sample has around 180,000 distinct CDR3 sequences; 7.5% to 10% are singletons. Material: non-naive T cells sorted from PBMCs, obtained on the day of vaccination. Receptors were obtained from a man in his fifties who received an inactivated influenza vaccine.

The V gene is TRBV28, the J gene TRBJ1-1; tentative D call: TRBD1 (5 bases). The CDR3 consists of 15 residues. Germline V gene lookup returns CDR1 MDHEN and CDR2 SYDVKM. V shed 0 bases and J shed 1 base, with 9 bases lying between them. The CDR3: CASSLWGGKNTEAFF. CDR3 DNA: TGTGCCAGCAGTTTATGGGGGGGAAAGAACACTGAAGCTTTCTTT.

The rearrangement uses TRBV4-1 and TRBJ2-2; D is undetermined. The CDR3 covers 15 residues. Trimming took off 4 bases at V and 3 bases at J, with 12 bases between the two ends. Germline CDR1 reads MGHRA; CDR2 reads YSYEKL. The CDR3 reads CASSRSGSYTGELFF. CDR3 bases: TGCGCCAGCAGCCGGTCCGGATCCTACACCGGGGAGCTGTTTTTT.

This clonotype showed up many times. The genes are TRBV5-1 and TRBJ1-2; D might be TRBD1 (5 bases). Germline CDR1 SGHRS, CDR2 YFSETQ. Between the trimmed V and J ends, which lost 3 bases and 8 bases, there was a span of 17 bases. CDR3 length: 14 residues. The CDR3 protein is CASSYRSAGAGYTF. Here the CDR3 DNA reads TGCGCCAGCAGCTACAGGAGCGCCGGCGCGGGCTACACCTTC. Variable domain in full (rest from reference TRBV5-1 and TRBJ1-2): KAGVTQTPRYLIKTRGQQVTLSCSPISGHRSVSWYQQTPGQGLQFLFEYFSETQRNKGNFPGRFSGRQFSNSRSEMNVSTLELGDSALYLCASSYRSAGAGYTFGSGTRLTVV.

This clonotype has a count of ten or more. The rearrangement links TRBV5-1 to TRBJ2-4, with 8 positions matching TRBD2. The CDR3 sequence is 15 residues long. Germline V CDR1 and CDR2: SGHRS, YFSETQ. The trim removed 4 bases at V and 1 base at J, leaving 4 bases unmatched. CDR3 sequence: CASSLIAGAKNIQYF. As DNA, the CDR3 is TGCGCCAGCAGCCTGATAGCGGGGGCCAAAAACATTCAGTACTTC.